What follows is one T cell receptor (beta chain) and its context. The table lists this clonotype with many counts. Its antigen target is currently unknown. Base qualities are not at hand, and no much larger clone is one base apart. Read against the paper, the sample's treatment or condition label means: allogeneic hematopoietic cell transplantation with graft depleted of TCRalphabeta T cells and CD19 B cells. Transplant recipients were children who received TCRalphabeta/CD19-depleted allogeneic hematopoietic cell grafts. The entry originates in a study of T-cell reconstitution after alpha-beta-depleted transplantation in children (dated by TCRdb to the mid-2010s). Background for the entire study: The study quantitatively tracked T-cell immune reconstitution after TCRalphabeta/CD19-depleted allogeneic hematopoietic cell transplantation in children using TCR repertoire profiling.

Overall results and qualifications from the work: The apparently early alphabetaT-cell count recovery about two months after transplant was reportedly dependent on only several hundred rapidly expanded clones derived from non-depleted graft cells. In some patients, the high TCRbeta diversity seen at day 60 was put down to recipient T cells and intrathymic progenitors that had survived conditioning. Over subsequent months, a decline in hyperexpanded clone frequencies was noted, and after one year, T-cell counts and TCRbeta diversity were mostly ascribed to newly produced T cells.

The protocol used for the library was PCR. TCRdb shows the sequencer as Illumina HiSeq 2500. To normalize quantification of the TCRbeta repertoire, the TCR libraries were built with molecular barcoding that relied on unique molecular identifiers. The public sequencing data were trimmed at Q25 with fastp and processed into clonotypes with MiXCR by TCRdb, which kept only in-frame beta chains. Each entry is one CDR3 protein sequence, shown with its most common DNA and genes. For this sample the table gives 200,000 to 300,000 distinct CDR3 sequences, of which around 7.5% were detected only once. Of the sample, about 6.4% is held by the ten largest clones. V sheds 0 bases and J sheds 5 bases, leaving 4 bases between their ends. The CDR3 spans 13 residues, from the cysteine through the phenylalanine. Only the CDR3 portion is preserved as DNA: 39 bases, with reading frame beginning at the first base. The germline V gene sets CDR1 to LGHNA and CDR2 to YNFKEQ.

The TCR sequence derives from a male patient younger than 18 who had a stem cell transplant for acute lymphoblastic leukemia, so the T cells may come from the graft donor. The chain is encoded by TRBV4-2 joined to TRBJ1-4, with no D gene named confidently. The material was PBMCs, mostly from graft donor cells, obtained 180 days after TCRalphabeta/CD19-depleted stem cell transplant. The nucleotide sequence is TGTGCCAGCAGCCAAGAAAGGAATGAAAAACTGTTTTTT. Its protein reads: CASSQERNEKLFF.